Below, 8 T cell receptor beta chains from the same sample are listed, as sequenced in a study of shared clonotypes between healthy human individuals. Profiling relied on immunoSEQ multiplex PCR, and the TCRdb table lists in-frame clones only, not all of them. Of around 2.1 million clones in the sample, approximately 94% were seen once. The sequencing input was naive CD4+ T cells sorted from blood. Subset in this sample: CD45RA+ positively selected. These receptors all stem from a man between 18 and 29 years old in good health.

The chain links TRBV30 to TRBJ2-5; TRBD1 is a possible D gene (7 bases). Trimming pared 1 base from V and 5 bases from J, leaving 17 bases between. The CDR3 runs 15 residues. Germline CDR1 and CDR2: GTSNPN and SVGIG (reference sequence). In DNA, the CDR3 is TGTGCCTGGAGTGACAGGGGACTGCGGTGGGAGACCCAGTACTTC. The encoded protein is CAWSDRGLRWETQYF.

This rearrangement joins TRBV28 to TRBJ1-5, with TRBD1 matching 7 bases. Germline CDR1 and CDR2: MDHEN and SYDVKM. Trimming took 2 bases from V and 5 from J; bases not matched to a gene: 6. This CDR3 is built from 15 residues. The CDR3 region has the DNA TGTGCCAGCAGTTTAGTGGGGACAGCATATCAGCCCCAGCATTTT. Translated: CASSLVGTAYQPQHF.

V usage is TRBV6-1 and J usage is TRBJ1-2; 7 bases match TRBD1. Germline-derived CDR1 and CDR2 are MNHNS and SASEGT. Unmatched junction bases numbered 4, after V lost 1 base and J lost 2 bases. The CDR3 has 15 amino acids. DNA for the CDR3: TGTGCCAGCAGTGAAGATCTCAGGGGGAACTATGGCTACACCTTC. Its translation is CASSEDLRGNYGYTF.

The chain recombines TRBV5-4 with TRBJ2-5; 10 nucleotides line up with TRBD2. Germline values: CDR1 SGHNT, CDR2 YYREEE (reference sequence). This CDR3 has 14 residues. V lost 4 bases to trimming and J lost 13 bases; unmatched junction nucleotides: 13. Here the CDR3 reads CASSPVSGGPPGYF. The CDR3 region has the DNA TGTGCCAGCAGCCCGGTTAGCGGGGGGCCCCCAGGGTACTTC.

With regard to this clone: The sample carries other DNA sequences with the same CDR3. CDR3 loop: CASSESSRGNTIYF. CDR3 bases: TGCGCCAGCAGTGAGTCATCTCGGGGAAACACCATATATTTT. The chain combines TRBV10-1 with TRBJ1-3, with D uncertain. The V and J ends lost 0 bases and 4 bases respectively, with 7 bases between them. The CDR3 runs to 14 residues. Germline lookup yields CDR1 WNHNN and CDR2 SYGVQD (reference sequence).

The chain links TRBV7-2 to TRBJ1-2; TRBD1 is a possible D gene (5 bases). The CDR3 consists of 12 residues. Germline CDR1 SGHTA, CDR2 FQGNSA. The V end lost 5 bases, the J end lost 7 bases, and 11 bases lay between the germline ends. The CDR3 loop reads CASSHAGSGYTF. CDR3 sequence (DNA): TGTGCCAGCAGCCATGCAGGGAGTGGCTACACCTTC.

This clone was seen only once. CDR3 coding DNA: TGTGCCAGCAGTGCCAATATTCCCCCTTTATCCCGTGAAGCTTTCTTT. It translates to CASSANIPPLSREAFF. This rearrangement joins TRBV28 to TRBJ1-1; no clear D gene. Trimming took 5 bases from V and 7 from J, leaving 23 bases between them. The CDR3 is 16 amino acids. From germline, CDR1 is MDHEN and CDR2 SYDVKM.

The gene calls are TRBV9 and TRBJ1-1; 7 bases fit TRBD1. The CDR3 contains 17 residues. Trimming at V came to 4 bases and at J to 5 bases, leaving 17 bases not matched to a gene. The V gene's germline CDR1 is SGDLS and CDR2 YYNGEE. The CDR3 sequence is CASSPQTGTGWSTEAFF. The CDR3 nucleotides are TGTGCCAGCAGCCCACAGACAGGGACGGGTTGGAGTACTGAAGCTTTCTTT.